These 5 T cell receptor beta chains came from one sample sequenced in a study of blood T cell repertoires in COVID-19. Assay: immunoSEQ multiplex PCR; the TCRdb copy retains only in-frame clones and omits some. This table has roughly 300,000 clones, 85% appearing once. The sequencing sample was made of PBMCs or T cells enriched from blood (not recorded which). The source is a woman aged 50 to 65 who had recovered from COVID-19.

This clone was recorded a few times. V and J are TRBV5-8 and TRBJ1-5, with a weak D call TRBD1 (6 bases). The V and J ends lost 2 bases and 6 bases respectively, with 9 bases between them. Germline values: CDR1 SGHTS, CDR2 YDEGEE. This CDR3 comprises 13 residues. The CDR3 DNA reads TGTGCCAGCAGCTTTGGGGGGGCTCAGCCCCAGCATTTT. Amino acid sequence: CASSFGGAQPQHF.

The chain uses TRBV28 and TRBJ1-5; TRBD1 is a possible D gene (6 bases). V dropped 11 bases and J dropped 0 bases, with 17 bases sitting between them. This CDR3 spans 15 amino acids. The germline gives CDR1 MDHEN, CDR2 SYDVKM. The DNA of the CDR3 is TGTGCCGCGTCAAGGGGGTCACATAGCAATCAGCCCCAGCATTTT. Amino acids: CAASRGSHSNQPQHF.

The chain employs TRBV4-3 and TRBJ2-5; 7 bases fit TRBD2. This CDR3 is built from 15 residues. Per germline, CDR1 LGHNA and CDR2 YSLEER. The ends lost 1 base at V and 5 bases at J; junction bases unmatched: 7. The CDR3 protein is CASSQALAVGETQYF. The CDR3 DNA follows: TGCGCCAGCAGCCAAGCTCTAGCGGTGGGGGAGACCCAGTACTTC.

The chain uses TRBV18 and TRBJ1-6; 8 bases match TRBD1. Germline-derived CDR1 and CDR2 are KGHSH and LQKENI. Germline trimming cut 3 bases from V and 9 bases from J; bases unmatched to any gene: 16. The CDR3 loop spans 18 amino acids. The CDR3 DNA is TGTGCCAGCTCACCGCGGGACAGGCAGTCGGGTGGGTTTTCACCCCTCCACTTT. Its protein product is CASSPRDRQSGGFSPLHF.

The chain uses TRBV5-1 and TRBJ1-1, with no clear D. There are 13 residues in the CDR3. Germline CDR1 SGHRS, CDR2 YFSETQ. The germline V and J ends were trimmed by 6 bases and 0 bases, with 9 bases remaining between them. CDR3 DNA: TGCGCCAGCAAAAAGGAGTTGAACACTGAAGCTTTCTTT. It codes for CASKKELNTEAFF.